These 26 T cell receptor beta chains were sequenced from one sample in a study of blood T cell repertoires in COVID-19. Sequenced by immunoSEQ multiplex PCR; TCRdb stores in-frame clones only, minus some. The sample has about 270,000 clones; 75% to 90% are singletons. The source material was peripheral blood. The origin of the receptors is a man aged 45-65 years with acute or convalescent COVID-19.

CDR3 loop: CASSSRLAGSQGLNEQFF. The CDR3 nucleotides are TGTGCCAGCAGTTCCAGACTAGCGGGGTCCCAGGGGTTGAATGAGCAGTTCTTC. The rearrangement links TRBV27 to TRBJ2-1; the match to TRBD2 covers 11 bases. The junction had 15 bases not matched to a gene; V was cut back by 4 bases and J by 7 bases. Per germline, CDR1 MNHEY and CDR2 SMNVEV (reference sequence). CDR3 length: 18 residues.

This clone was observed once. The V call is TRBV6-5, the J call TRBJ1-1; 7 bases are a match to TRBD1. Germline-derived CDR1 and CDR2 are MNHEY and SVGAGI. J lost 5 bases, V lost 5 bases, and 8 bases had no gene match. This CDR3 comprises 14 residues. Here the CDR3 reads CASSPYRGTTEAFF. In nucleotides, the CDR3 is TGTGCCAGCAGTCCCTACAGGGGAACAACTGAAGCTTTCTTT.

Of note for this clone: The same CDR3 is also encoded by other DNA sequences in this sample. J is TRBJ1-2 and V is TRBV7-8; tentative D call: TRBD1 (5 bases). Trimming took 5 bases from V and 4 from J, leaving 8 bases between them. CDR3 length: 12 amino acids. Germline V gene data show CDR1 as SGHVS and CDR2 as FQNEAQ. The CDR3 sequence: CASSPDSYGYTF. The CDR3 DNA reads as TGTGCCAGCAGCCCAGACAGCTATGGCTACACCTTC.

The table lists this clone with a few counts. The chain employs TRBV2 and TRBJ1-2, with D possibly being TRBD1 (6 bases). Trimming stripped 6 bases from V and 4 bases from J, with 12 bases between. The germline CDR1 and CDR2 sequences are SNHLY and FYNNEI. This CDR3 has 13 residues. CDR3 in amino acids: CASRSGDPYGYTF. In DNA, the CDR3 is TGTGCCAGCAGGTCAGGGGACCCCTATGGCTACACCTTC. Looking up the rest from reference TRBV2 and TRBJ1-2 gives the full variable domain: EPEVTQTPSHQVTQMGQEVILRCVPISNHLYFYWYRQILGQKVEFLVSFYNNEISEKSEIFDDQFSVERPDGSNFTLKIRSTKLEDSAMYFCASRSGDPYGYTFGSGTRLTVV.

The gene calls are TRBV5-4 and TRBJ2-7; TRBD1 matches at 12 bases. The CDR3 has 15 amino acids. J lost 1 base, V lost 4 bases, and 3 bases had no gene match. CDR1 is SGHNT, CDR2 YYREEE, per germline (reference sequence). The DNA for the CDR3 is TGTGCCAGCAGCAGGGGACAGGGGGCGTCCTACGAGCAGTACTTC. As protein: CASSRGQGASYEQYF.

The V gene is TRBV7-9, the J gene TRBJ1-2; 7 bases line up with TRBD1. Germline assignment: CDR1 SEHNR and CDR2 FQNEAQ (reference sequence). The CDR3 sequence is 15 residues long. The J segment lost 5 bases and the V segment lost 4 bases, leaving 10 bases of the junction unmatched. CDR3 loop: CASSSRDSDLYGYTF. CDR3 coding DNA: TGTGCCAGCAGCTCCCGGGACAGCGATTTGTATGGCTACACCTTC.

The CDR3 region is CASSGYGTVSTDTQYF. The CDR3 DNA sequence: TGTGCCAGCAGCGGATACGGGACAGTTAGCACAGATACGCAGTATTTT. The genes are TRBV9 and TRBJ2-3; 7 nucleotides agree with TRBD1. The CDR3 length is 16 residues. V lost 3 bases and J lost 0; bases outside the gene matches: 7. Germline lookup yields CDR1 SGDLS and CDR2 YYNGEE.

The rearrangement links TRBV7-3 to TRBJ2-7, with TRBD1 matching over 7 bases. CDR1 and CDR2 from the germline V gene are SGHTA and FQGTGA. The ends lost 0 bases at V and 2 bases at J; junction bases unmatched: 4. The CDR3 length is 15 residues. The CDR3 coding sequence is TGTGCCAGCAGCTTAACGTCGACAGGGACCTACGAGCAGTACTTC. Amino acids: CASSLTSTGTYEQYF. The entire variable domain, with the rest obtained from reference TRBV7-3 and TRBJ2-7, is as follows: GAGVSQTPSNKVTEKGKYVELRCDPISGHTALYWYRQSLGQGPEFLIYFQGTGAADDSGLPNDRFFAVRPEGSVSTLKIQRTERGDSAVYLCASSLTSTGTYEQYFGPGTRLTVT.

The CDR3 region has the DNA TGCGCCAGCAAATTCAGCAGGGTTACAGATACGCAGTATTTT. It translates to CASKFSRVTDTQYF. This chain connects TRBV5-1 to TRBJ2-3; tentatively, D is TRBD1 (5 bases). V lost 6 bases and J lost 3, with 14 bases in between. Per the germline V gene, CDR1 is SGHRS and CDR2 is YFSETQ. CDR3 size: 14 residues.

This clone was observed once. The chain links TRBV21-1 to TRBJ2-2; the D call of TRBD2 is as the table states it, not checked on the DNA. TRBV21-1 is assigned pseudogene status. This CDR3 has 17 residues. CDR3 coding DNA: TGTGCCAGCAGGTGGAGTAGCGGGGGGCCGAACACCGGGGAGCTGTTTTTT. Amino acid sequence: CASRWSSGGPNTGELFF.

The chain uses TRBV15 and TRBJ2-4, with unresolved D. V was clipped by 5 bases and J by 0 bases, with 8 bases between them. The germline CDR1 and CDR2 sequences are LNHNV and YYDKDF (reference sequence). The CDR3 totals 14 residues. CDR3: CATSEELAKNIQYF. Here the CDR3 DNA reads TGTGCCACCAGCGAAGAGCTAGCCAAAAACATTCAGTACTTC. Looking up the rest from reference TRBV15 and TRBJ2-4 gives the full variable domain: DAMVIQNPRYQVTQFGKPVTLSCSQTLNHNVMYWYQQKSSQAPKLLFHYYDKDFNNEADTPDNFQSRRPNTSFCFLDIRSPGLGDTAMYLCATSEELAKNIQYFGAGTRLSVL.

In nucleotides, the CDR3 is TGTGCCAGCTCACCGGGGGGATTAAACACTGAAGCTTTCTTT. This codes for CASSPGGLNTEAFF. This sequence joins TRBV18 and TRBJ1-1; a possible D gene is TRBD1 (5 bases). The CDR3 is 14 residues long. Germline assignment: CDR1 KGHSH and CDR2 LQKENI. Trimming removed 3 bases at V and 2 bases at J, with 10 bases between.

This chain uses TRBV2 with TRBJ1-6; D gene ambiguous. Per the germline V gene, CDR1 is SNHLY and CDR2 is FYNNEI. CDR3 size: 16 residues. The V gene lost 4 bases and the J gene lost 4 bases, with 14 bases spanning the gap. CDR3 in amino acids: CASSVEAGIYNSPLHF. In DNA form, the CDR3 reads TGTGCCAGCAGTGTTGAAGCGGGCATATATAATTCACCCCTCCACTTT.

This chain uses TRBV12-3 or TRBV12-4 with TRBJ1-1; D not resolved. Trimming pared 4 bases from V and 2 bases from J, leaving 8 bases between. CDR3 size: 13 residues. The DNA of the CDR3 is TGTGCCAGCAGTTACCTCACAAACACTGAAGCTTTCTTT. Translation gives CASSYLTNTEAFF.

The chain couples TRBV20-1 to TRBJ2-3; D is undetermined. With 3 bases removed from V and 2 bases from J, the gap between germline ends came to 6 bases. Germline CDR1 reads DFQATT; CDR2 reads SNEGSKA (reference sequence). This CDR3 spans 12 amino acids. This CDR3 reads CSASSPTDTQYF. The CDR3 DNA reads TGCAGTGCTAGTAGCCCCACAGATACGCAGTATTTT.

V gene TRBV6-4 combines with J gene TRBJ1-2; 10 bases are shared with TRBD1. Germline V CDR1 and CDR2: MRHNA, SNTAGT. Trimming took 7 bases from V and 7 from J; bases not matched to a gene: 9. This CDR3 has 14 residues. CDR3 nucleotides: TGTGCCAGCAACCCGGACAGGGGGAAGGGTGGCTACACCTTC. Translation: CASNPDRGKGGYTF.

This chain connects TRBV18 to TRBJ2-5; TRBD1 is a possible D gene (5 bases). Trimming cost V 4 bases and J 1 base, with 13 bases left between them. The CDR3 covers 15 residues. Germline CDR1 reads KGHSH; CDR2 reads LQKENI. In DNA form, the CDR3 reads TGTGCCAGCTCACTTGGGGTGGGGCCCCAAGAGACCCAGTACTTC. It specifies CASSLGVGPQETQYF.

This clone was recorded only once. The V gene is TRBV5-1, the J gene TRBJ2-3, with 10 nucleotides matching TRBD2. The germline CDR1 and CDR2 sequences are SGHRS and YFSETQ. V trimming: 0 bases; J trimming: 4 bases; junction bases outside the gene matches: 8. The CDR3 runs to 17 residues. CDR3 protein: CASSLAGTSVSADTQYF. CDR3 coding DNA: TGCGCCAGCAGCTTGGCGGGGACTAGCGTCTCGGCAGATACGCAGTATTTT.

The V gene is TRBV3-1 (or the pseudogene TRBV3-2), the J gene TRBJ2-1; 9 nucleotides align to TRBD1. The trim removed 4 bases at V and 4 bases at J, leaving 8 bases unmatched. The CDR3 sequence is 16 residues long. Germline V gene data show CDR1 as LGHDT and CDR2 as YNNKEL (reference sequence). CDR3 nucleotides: TGTGCCAGCAGCCGCCAGACAGGGGGGTTGTACAATGAGCAGTTCTTC. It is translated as CASSRQTGGLYNEQFF.

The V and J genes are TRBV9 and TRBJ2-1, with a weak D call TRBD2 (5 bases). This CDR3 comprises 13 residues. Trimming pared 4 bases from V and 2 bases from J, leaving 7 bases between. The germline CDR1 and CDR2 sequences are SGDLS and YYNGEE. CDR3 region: CASSSGTYNEQFF. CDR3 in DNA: TGTGCCAGCAGCTCCGGGACCTACAATGAGCAGTTCTTC.

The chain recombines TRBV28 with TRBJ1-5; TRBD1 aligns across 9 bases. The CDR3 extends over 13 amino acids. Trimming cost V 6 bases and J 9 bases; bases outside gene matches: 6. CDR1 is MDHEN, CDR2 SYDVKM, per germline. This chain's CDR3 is CASSFDRGAPQHF. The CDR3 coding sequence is TGTGCCAGCAGCTTCGACAGGGGGGCGCCCCAGCATTTT.

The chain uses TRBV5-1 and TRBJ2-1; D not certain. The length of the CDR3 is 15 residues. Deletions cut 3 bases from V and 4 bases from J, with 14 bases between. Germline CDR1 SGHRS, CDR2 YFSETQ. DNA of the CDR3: TGCGCCAGCAGCTCAACCCCAAATCAGTACAATGAGCAGTTCTTC. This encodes CASSSTPNQYNEQFF.

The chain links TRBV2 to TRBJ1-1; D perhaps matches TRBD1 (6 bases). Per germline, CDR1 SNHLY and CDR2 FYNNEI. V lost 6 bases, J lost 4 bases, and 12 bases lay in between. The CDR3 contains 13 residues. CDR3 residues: CASRQGWGTEAFF. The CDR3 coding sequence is TGTGCCAGCAGACAGGGATGGGGCACTGAAGCTTTCTTT.

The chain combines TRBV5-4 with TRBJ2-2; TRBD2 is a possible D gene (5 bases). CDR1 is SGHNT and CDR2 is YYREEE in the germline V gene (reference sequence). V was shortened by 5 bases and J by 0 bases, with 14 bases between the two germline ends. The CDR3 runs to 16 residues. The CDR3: CASSSGIHANTGELFF. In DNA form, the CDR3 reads TGTGCCAGCAGTTCCGGGATTCACGCGAACACCGGGGAGCTGTTTTTT. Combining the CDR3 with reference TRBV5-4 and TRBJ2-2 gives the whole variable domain ETGVTQSPTHLIKTRGQQVTLRCSSQSGHNTVSWYQQALGQGPQFIFQYYREEENGRGNFPPRFSGLQFPNYSSELNVNALELDDSALYLCASSSGIHANTGELFFGEGSRLTVL.

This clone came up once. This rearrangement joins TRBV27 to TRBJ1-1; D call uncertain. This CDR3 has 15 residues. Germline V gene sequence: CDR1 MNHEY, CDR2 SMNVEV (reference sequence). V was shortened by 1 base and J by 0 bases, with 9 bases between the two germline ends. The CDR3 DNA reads TGTGCCAGCAGTTTATGGGCAGGTTTGAACACTGAAGCTTTCTTT. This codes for CASSLWAGLNTEAFF.

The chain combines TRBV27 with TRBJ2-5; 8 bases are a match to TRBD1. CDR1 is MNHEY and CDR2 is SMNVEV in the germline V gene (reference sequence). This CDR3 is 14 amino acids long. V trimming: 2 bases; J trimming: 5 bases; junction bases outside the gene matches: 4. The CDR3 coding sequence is TGTGCCAGCAGTTTAGACAGGGGTTGGGAGACCCAGTACTTC. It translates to CASSLDRGWETQYF.